This passage covers 5 T cell receptor beta chains from one sample sequenced in a study of CXCR3-negative and CXCR3-positive naive CD8 T cells. The TRB cDNA libraries were prepared by 5' RACE with UMI labels. TCRdb re-called the 5' RACE reads; one entry per CDR3 protein, DNA not given. Recorded here are tens of thousands of distinct CDR3 sequences; the top ten clones represent roughly 0.99%. The sequenced material came from naive CXCR3- CD8+ T cells from blood. The subset denotes: CD45RO-CCR7+CD27+CD95- naive CD8+ T cells lacking CXCR3 (TNR3-). The source of these receptors is a human donor in good health. Some clones in this sample may be carry-over from other donors' samples.

The gene calls are TRBV29-1 and TRBJ2-7; TCRdb's D call, TRBD2, is unchecked because there is no DNA. The germline CDR1 and CDR2 sequences are SQVTM and ANQGSEA. The CDR3 length is 14 residues. The CDR3: CSVYSGSSSYEQYF.

This chain joins TRBV29-1 and TRBJ1-1. The CDR3 contains 14 residues. The germline V gene has CDR1 SQVTM and CDR2 ANQGSEA. The CDR3: CSVDMGREDTEAFF. The full variable domain, with the rest looked up from reference TRBV29-1 and TRBJ1-1, is SAVISQKPSRDICQRGTSLTIQCQVDSQVTMMFWYRQQPGQSLTLIATANQGSEATYESGFVIDKFPISRPNLTFSTLTVSNMSPEDSSIYLCSVDMGREDTEAFFGQGTRLTVV.

The V call is TRBV27, the J call TRBJ1-5. The V gene's germline CDR1 is MNHEY and CDR2 SMNVEV (reference sequence). CDR3 size: 15 residues. CDR3 residues: CASSFFFNSNQPQHF.

The rearrangement uses TRBV29-1 and TRBJ2-1; the D call of TRBD1 rests on TCRdb alone, since no DNA is present to check it. The CDR3 covers 13 residues. Looked up from germline, CDR1 is SQVTM and CDR2 is ANQGSEA. The chain's CDR3 is CSAFGTGGNEQFF.

The chain uses TRBV12-3 or TRBV12-4 and TRBJ2-1; there is no DNA to check the TCRdb D call of TRBD2. The CDR3 is 15 residues long. CDR3 region: CASSFPAGGPNEQFF.